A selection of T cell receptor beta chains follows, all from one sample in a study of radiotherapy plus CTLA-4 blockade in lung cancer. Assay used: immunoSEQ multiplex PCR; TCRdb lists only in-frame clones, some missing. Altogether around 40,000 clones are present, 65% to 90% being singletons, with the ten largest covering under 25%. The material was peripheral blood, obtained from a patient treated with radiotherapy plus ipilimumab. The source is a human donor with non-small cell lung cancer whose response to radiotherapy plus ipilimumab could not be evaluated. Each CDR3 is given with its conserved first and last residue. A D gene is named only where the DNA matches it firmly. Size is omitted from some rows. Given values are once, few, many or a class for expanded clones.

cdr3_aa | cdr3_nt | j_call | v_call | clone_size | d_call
CASSPHHESGELFF | TGTGCCAGCAGCCCCCACCACGAGTCCGGGGAGCTGTTTTTT | TRBJ2-2 | TRBV9 | - | -
CAGSRGPETQYF | TGTGCCGGGTCCAGGGGCCCCGAGACCCAGTACTTC | TRBJ2-5 | TRBV7-9 | - | -
CASSLWTGSMSEQYF | TGCGCCAGCAGCTTGTGGACAGGGTCGATGAGTGAGCAGTACTTC | TRBJ2-7 | TRBV5-1 | few | TRBD1
CASSFRGIYEQYF | TGTGCCAGCAGTTTTAGAGGGATCTACGAGCAGTACTTC | TRBJ2-7 | TRBV28 | - | -
CASSLWSGRTFTDTQYF | TGTGCCAGCAGTTTATGGAGCGGGAGGACCTTCACAGATACGCAGTATTTT | TRBJ2-3 | TRBV27 | once | TRBD2
CARSLQVILVSSYNSPLHF | TGTGCCAGAAGCTTACAGGTTATACTAGTGAGCTCCTATAATTCACCCCTCCACTTT | TRBJ1-6 | TRBV7-5 | - | -
CASSQSGYSDSPLHF | TGTGCCAGCAGCCAATCAGGGTACTCCGATTCACCCCTCCACTTT | TRBJ1-6 | TRBV4-2 | - | -
CASILSGTDTQYF | TGTGCCAGCATCCTCTCGGGTACAGATACGCAGTATTTT | TRBJ2-3 | TRBV28 | - | -
CASTMNRGDSGGQPQHF | TGTGCCAGTACCATGAACAGGGGGGATTCCGGGGGTCAGCCCCAGCATTTT | TRBJ1-5 | TRBV19 | - | TRBD1
CASSAWDRGVGGYTF | TGTGCCAGCAGCGCTTGGGACAGGGGGGTAGGGGGCTACACCTTC | TRBJ1-2 | TRBV9 | - | TRBD1
CASSLPSGRLDTQYF | TGCGCCAGCAGCTTGCCCAGCGGGAGGTTAGATACGCAGTATTTT | TRBJ2-3 | TRBV5-1 | - | TRBD2
CASTTTGLMNQPQHF | TGTGCCAGTACCACCACCGGACTGATGAATCAGCCCCAGCATTTT | TRBJ1-5 | TRBV19 | - | -
CASSSEDRGLTDTQYF | TGTGCCAGCAGCTCCGAGGACAGGGGACTAACAGATACGCAGTATTTT | TRBJ2-3 | TRBV11-2 | once | TRBD1
CASSWDRAGEQYF | TGTGCCAGCAGTTGGGACAGGGCGGGCGAGCAGTACTTC | TRBJ2-7 | TRBV6-6 | few | TRBD1
CASSFRGGLGNYEQYF | TGTGCCAGCAGTTTCCGCGGGGGACTGGGGAACTACGAGCAGTACTTC | TRBJ2-7 | TRBV6-5 | - | TRBD2
CASSSKMRDATDTQYF | TGTGCCAGCAGCTCAAAGATGCGGGACGCCACAGATACGCAGTATTTT | TRBJ2-3 | TRBV5-4 | - | -
CSVRGRGNQPQHF | TGCAGCGTTCGGGGTAGAGGCAATCAGCCCCAGCATTTT | TRBJ1-5 | TRBV29-1 | - | -
CASSLVQGSSYEQYF | TGTGCCAGCAGCTTAGTGCAGGGGAGCTCCTACGAGCAGTACTTC | TRBJ2-7 | TRBV11-2 | - | -
CASSPPSVNTEAFF | TGTGCCAGCTCACCCCCCTCCGTGAACACTGAAGCTTTCTTT | TRBJ1-1 | TRBV18 | - | -
CASSFSGVNTEAFF | TGTGCCAGCAGTTTTTCAGGGGTGAACACTGAAGCTTTCTTT | TRBJ1-1 | TRBV6-6 | - | -
CASQGKGSPLHF | TGTGCCAGCCAGGGGAAGGGGTCACCCCTCCACTTT | TRBJ1-6 | TRBV19 | - | -
CASSLVWREPQHF | TGTGCCAGCAGCTTAGTGTGGAGGGAGCCCCAGCATTTT | TRBJ1-5 | TRBV7-2 | - | -
CASRRGPSSGNTIYF | TGTGCCAGTAGAAGGGGCCCTAGCTCTGGAAACACCATATATTTT | TRBJ1-3 | TRBV19 | - | -
CASSLGASTGGRLFF | TGTGCCAGCAGCTTAGGTGCCAGCACAGGGGGTCGGCTGTTTTTT | TRBJ2-2 | TRBV7-8 | - | TRBD1
CASSFGVADQETQYF | TGTGCCAGCAGCTTCGGGGTCGCGGACCAAGAGACCCAGTACTTC | TRBJ2-5 | TRBV11-2 | - | -
CASSFTAGSYTDTQYF | TGTGCCAGCAGTTTCACAGCCGGATCCTACACAGATACGCAGTATTTT | TRBJ2-3 | TRBV28 | - | -
CASRWGRRASQYF | TGTGCCAGCCGCTGGGGGAGGCGAGCCTCCCAGTACTTC | TRBJ2-5 | TRBV28 | - | -
CASSNRDFNEQFF | TGTGCCAGCAGCAACCGGGACTTCAATGAGCAGTTCTTC | TRBJ2-1 | TRBV11-3 | - | -
CASSRSPGEETQYF | TGCGCCAGCAGTCGATCTCCGGGGGAAGAGACCCAGTACTTC | TRBJ2-5 | TRBV10-2 | - | -
CATSLGQNSNQPQHF | TGTGCCACCAGCCTGGGACAGAATAGCAATCAGCCCCAGCATTTT | TRBJ1-5 | TRBV15 | - | TRBD1
CASLHSTGGGYTF | TGTGCCAGCCTACACTCGACAGGGGGTGGCTACACCTTC | TRBJ1-2 | TRBV6-5 | - | TRBD1
CASSSGIYNEQFF | TGTGCCAGCAGCTCCGGGATTTACAATGAGCAGTTCTTC | TRBJ2-1 | TRBV11-3 | - | -
CASSDAGRYGYTF | TGTGCCAGCAGTGACGCAGGGCGCTATGGCTACACCTTC | TRBJ1-2 | TRBV6-1 | - | -
CASRTPGQGRLGYTF | TGTGCCAGCAGGACACCGGGACAGGGGCGTCTTGGCTACACCTTC | TRBJ1-2 | TRBV14 | - | TRBD1
CASSLNGGQIYGYTF | TGTGCCAGCAGCTTGAACGGAGGACAGATTTATGGCTACACCTTC | TRBJ1-2 | TRBV5-6 | - | -
CASTAGTGNNQPQHF | TGTGCCAGTACTGCCGGGACAGGGAACAATCAGCCCCAGCATTTT | TRBJ1-5 | TRBV7-9 | - | TRBD1
CASSNRGQSSYNEQFF | TGTGCCAGCAGCAACAGGGGGCAAAGCTCCTACAATGAGCAGTTCTTC | TRBJ2-1 | TRBV9 | - | TRBD1
CASSTSGTSGNEQFF | TGTGCCAGCTCAACCTCCGGGACTAGCGGTAATGAGCAGTTCTTC | TRBJ2-1 | TRBV2 | - | TRBD2
CASSFKGRGQGNTGELFF | TGTGCCAGCAGTTTTAAAGGACGCGGACAGGGAAACACCGGGGAGCTGTTTTTT | TRBJ2-2 | TRBV27 | - | TRBD1
CASSLGGRYEQYF | TGTGCCAGCAGCCTAGGGGGCCGCTACGAGCAGTACTTC | TRBJ2-7 | TRBV7-3 | - | TRBD1
CASSALGQGAGYGYTF | TGTGCCAGCAGTGCCTTGGGACAGGGGGCTGGTTATGGCTACACCTTC | TRBJ1-2 | TRBV28 | - | TRBD1
CASSPTSGGNIQYF | TGTGCCAGCAGTCCTACGTCCGGAGGAAACATTCAGTACTTC | TRBJ2-4 | TRBV28 | few | -
CASSLGSTDTEAFF | TGTGCCAGCAGCTTAGGGTCTACAGACACTGAAGCTTTCTTT | TRBJ1-1 | TRBV7-8 | - | -
CASSARGGNQPQHF | TGTGCCAGCAGTGCCAGGGGAGGCAATCAGCCCCAGCATTTT | TRBJ1-5 | TRBV6-1 | - | -
CASSVGQGYTGELFF | TGTGCCAGCAGCGTAGGGCAGGGCTACACCGGGGAGCTGTTTTTT | TRBJ2-2 | TRBV9 | - | -
CASSGDAYNEQFF | TGCGCCAGCTCGGGGGATGCCTACAATGAGCAGTTCTTC | TRBJ2-1 | TRBV4-3 | - | -
CASTLEVLSSYEQYF | TGTGCCAGCACCCTGGAGGTTCTCAGCTCCTACGAGCAGTACTTC | TRBJ2-7 | TRBV21-1 | - | -
CASSFAGVNEQFF | TGTGCCAGCAGCTTTGCAGGTGTCAATGAGCAGTTCTTC | TRBJ2-1 | TRBV5-6 | - | -
CASSQESGGALGEQYF | TGTGCCAGCAGCCAAGAGAGCGGGGGGGCCTTAGGGGAGCAGTACTTC | TRBJ2-7 | TRBV4-2 | - | TRBD2
CASSTDRNYGYTF | TGTGCCAGCAGCACCGACAGAAACTATGGCTACACCTTC | TRBJ1-2 | TRBV5-4 | - | -
CASSERPSMNTEAFF | TGTGCCAGCAGTGAGAGGCCATCTATGAACACTGAAGCTTTCTTT | TRBJ1-1 | TRBV7-3 | - | -
CASRENYGYTF | TGTGCCAGCAGAGAGAACTATGGCTACACCTTC | TRBJ1-2 | TRBV28 | - | -
CASSPTGGEGYGYTF | TGCGCCAGCAGCCCCACAGGGGGCGAAGGCTATGGCTACACCTTC | TRBJ1-2 | TRBV4-1 | - | TRBD1
CASSPVASRSETQYF | TGTGCCAGCAGCCCCGTAGCCTCCAGATCGGAGACCCAGTACTTC | TRBJ2-5 | TRBV5-5 | - | -
CASDPGQALYEQYF | TGTGCCAGTGACCCGGGACAGGCCCTCTACGAGCAGTACTTC | TRBJ2-7 | TRBV2 | - | TRBD1
CSVEGQGLLNEQFF | TGCAGCGTTGAGGGACAGGGTCTACTCAATGAGCAGTTCTTC | TRBJ2-1 | TRBV29-1 | - | TRBD1
CSVFRQGGKPQHF | TGCAGCGTTTTCAGACAGGGGGGGAAGCCCCAGCATTTT | TRBJ1-5 | TRBV29-1 | - | TRBD1
CASSLGVPGQGSPHF | TGTGCCAGCTCACTGGGGGTCCCGGGACAGGGGTCCCCTCACTTC | TRBJ2-4 | TRBV18 | - | TRBD1
CSVEIRAGELFF | TGCAGCGTTGAAATCCGGGCCGGGGAGCTGTTTTTT | TRBJ2-2 | TRBV29-1 | - | -
CASSPGGAGNIQYF | TGTGCCAGCAGCCCTGGGGGGGCGGGGAACATTCAGTACTTC | TRBJ2-4 | TRBV6-5 | - | -